Presented here are 27 T cell receptor beta chains from one specimen sequenced in a study of cytomegalovirus exposure and HLA in healthy donors. It was with 60 Vbeta and 13 Jbeta primers that the PCR ran. Libraries were prepared by immunoSEQ multiplex PCR; TCRdb keeps only in-frame clonotypes and omits some of them. Counted here are under 150,000 clones, approximately 8.9% occurring once; the ten biggest clones make up roughly 6.4%. Sequencing used PBMCs. All receptors come from a woman in her forties in good health and CMV-seropositive.

This clone was observed a few times. The chain links TRBV4-2 to TRBJ2-3; D gene uncertain. The CDR3 extends over 19 amino acids. The germline CDR1 and CDR2 sequences are LGHNA and YNFKEQ. V was trimmed by 0 bases and J by 0 bases, leaving 19 bases between them. CDR3 sequence (DNA): TGTGCCAGCAGCCAAGATGCGAGACTTGGCGGATCTAGCACAGATACGCAGTATTTT. This encodes CASSQDARLGGSSTDTQYF.

The sample holds a few counts of this clone. CDR3 residues: CASSLGSGGLQETQYF. For the CDR3, the DNA is TGTGCCAGCAGCTTAGGTAGCGGGGGGTTGCAAGAGACCCAGTACTTC. The V and J genes are TRBV11-2 and TRBJ2-5, with 10 bases matching TRBD2. This CDR3 has 16 amino acids. Germline CDR1 reads SGHAT; CDR2 reads FQNNGV. V lost 1 base, J lost 2 bases, and 4 bases stayed unmatched.

V is TRBV7-9 and J is TRBJ2-7, with 10 bases matching TRBD1. The J segment lost 2 bases and the V segment lost 5 bases, leaving 3 bases of the junction unmatched. In germline, CDR1 is SEHNR, CDR2 FQNEAQ (reference sequence). The CDR3 has 14 amino acids. The DNA of the CDR3 is TGTGCCAGCAGCCCCGGGACAGGGGCCTACGAGCAGTACTTC. The encoded protein is CASSPGTGAYEQYF.

The V gene is TRBV6-5, the J gene TRBJ1-1; D not resolved. In germline, CDR1 is MNHEY, CDR2 SVGAGI. The CDR3 runs to 13 residues. Between the trimmed V and J ends, which lost 8 bases and 1 base, there was a span of 11 bases. The CDR3 DNA is TGTGCCAGCGCATGGGCTTGGAACACTGAAGCTTTCTTT. This encodes CASAWAWNTEAFF.

The V gene is TRBV10-3, the J gene TRBJ2-1, with D possibly TRBD1 on 6 matching bases. Per the germline V gene, CDR1 is ENHRY and CDR2 is SYGVKD. Trimming shortened V by 4 bases and J by 1 base, and 20 bases separated the two germline ends. This CDR3 is built from 18 residues. CDR3 region: CAISALSGGTPSYNEQFF. In DNA, the CDR3 is TGTGCCATCAGTGCGCTCTCCGGTGGGACACCATCCTACAATGAGCAGTTCTTC.

In its sample, this clone was seen a few times. This chain joins TRBV7-2 and TRBJ2-7; D might be TRBD1 (6 bases). Trimming took 5 bases from V and 2 from J, leaving 16 bases between them. Germline CDR1 reads SGHTA; CDR2 reads FQGNSA. The CDR3 contains 15 residues. CDR3 region: CASSPAPDSTYEQYF. CDR3 DNA: TGTGCCAGCAGCCCCGCCCCGGACAGTACCTACGAGCAGTACTTC.

This clone has only a few counts. This chain connects TRBV2 to TRBJ2-5; tentatively, D is TRBD1 (6 bases). The CDR3 is 15 residues long. The germline V and J ends were trimmed by 1 base and 5 bases, with 14 bases remaining between them. Germline V CDR1 and CDR2: SNHLY, FYNNEI. The CDR3 is CASSEGLGRGETQYF. CDR3 nucleotide sequence: TGTGCCAGCAGTGAAGGGTTGGGAAGGGGGGAGACCCAGTACTTC.

This clone was counted only a few times. The genes are TRBV11-2 and TRBJ1-2; D gene ambiguous. Germline V gene sequence: CDR1 SGHAT, CDR2 FQNNGV. The CDR3 runs 13 residues. Between the trimmed V and J ends, which lost 5 bases and 4 bases, there was a span of 11 bases. Written as DNA, the CDR3 is TGTGCCAGCAGCCTAGGGCCGGGCTATGGCTACACCTTC. This sequence encodes CASSLGPGYGYTF.

This chain joins TRBV5-6 and TRBJ1-2; D is unresolved. V dropped 7 bases and J dropped 1 base, with 14 bases sitting between them. Germline assignment: CDR1 SGHDT and CDR2 YYEEEE. The CDR3 sequence is 14 residues long. CDR3: CASRVADLNYGYTF. CDR3 sequence (DNA): TGTGCCAGCCGCGTGGCAGATCTTAACTATGGCTACACCTTC.

This clone was counted only a few times. The rearrangement uses TRBV2 and TRBJ2-3, with TRBD2 as a possible D gene (5 bases). The CDR3 sequence is 15 residues long. CDR1 and CDR2 (germline): SNHLY, FYNNEI. The V and J ends lost 5 bases and 7 bases respectively, with 19 bases between them. The CDR3 here is CASSPGLSPPHTQYF. The DNA for the CDR3 is TGTGCCAGCAGTCCCGGACTGTCCCCTCCCCATACGCAGTATTTT.

This clone was counted between two and nine times. This chain joins TRBV6-5 and TRBJ2-3, with 7 bases aligning to TRBD2. Per germline, CDR1 MNHEY and CDR2 SVGAGI. The V gene end was trimmed by 5 bases and the J gene end by 3 bases; junction bases not matched to a gene: 8. There are 15 residues in the CDR3. This chain's CDR3 is CASSPERGGTDTQYF. CDR3 sequence (DNA): TGTGCCAGCAGTCCAGAGCGGGGAGGGACAGATACGCAGTATTTT.

The genes are TRBV7-8 and TRBJ1-6, with 9 bases that match TRBD1. V trimming: 5 bases; J trimming: 9 bases; junction bases outside the gene matches: 5. CDR3 length: 14 residues. Germline V gene data show CDR1 as SGHVS and CDR2 as FQNEAQ. The CDR3 sequence: CASSRDRVGSPLHF. CDR3 bases: TGTGCCAGCAGCCGGGACAGGGTCGGTTCACCCCTCCACTTT.

V and J are TRBV6-1 and TRBJ1-2; 10 nucleotides line up with TRBD1. V shed 6 bases, J shed 3 bases, and the junction held 7 bases outside the gene matches. The CDR3 runs 15 residues. Germline assignment: CDR1 MNHNS and CDR2 SASEGT. The DNA of the CDR3 is TGTGCCAGCAGCCGGGACAGGGGAGGAGACTATGGCTACACCTTC. It specifies CASSRDRGGDYGYTF.

This clone was counted only a few times. This sequence joins TRBV7-2 and TRBJ2-1; no clear D. The CDR3 consists of 13 residues. Trimming removed 6 bases at V and 4 bases at J, with 10 bases between. The germline V gene has CDR1 SGHTA and CDR2 FQGNSA. The CDR3 here is CASRPTDYNEQFF. In DNA form, the CDR3 reads TGTGCCAGCAGGCCTACTGATTACAATGAGCAGTTCTTC.

The rearrangement uses TRBV5-1 and TRBJ1-1, with TRBD1 matching over 8 bases. The CDR3 sequence is 14 residues long. Per the germline V gene, CDR1 is SGHRS and CDR2 is YFSETQ. The junction had 8 bases not matched to a gene; V was cut back by 6 bases and J by 4 bases. CDR3 sequence: CASTLDRASTEAFF. The DNA for the CDR3 is TGCGCCAGCACTCTGGACAGGGCATCCACTGAAGCTTTCTTT.

There are a few counts of this clone. J is TRBJ2-7 and V is TRBV13, with D maybe TRBD2 (5 bases). The CDR3 length is 13 residues. V dropped 5 bases and J dropped 3 bases, with 11 bases sitting between them. Germline CDR1 PRHDT, CDR2 FYEKMQ (reference sequence). CDR3 amino acids: CASSALGNYEQYF. The CDR3 DNA sequence: TGTGCCAGCAGCGCCCTCGGGAACTACGAGCAGTACTTC.

This clone appeared a few times. J is TRBJ2-3 and V is TRBV10-3, with TRBD2 as a possible D gene (6 bases). In germline, CDR1 is ENHRY, CDR2 SYGVKD. Trimming pared 8 bases from V and 5 bases from J, leaving 14 bases between. CDR3 size: 13 residues. The CDR3 DNA reads as TGTGCCATCGATGGAGGGGTTGGAGATACGCAGTATTTT. This encodes CAIDGGVGDTQYF.

In its sample, this clone was seen a few times. This chain links TRBV5-1 with TRBJ1-1; D is undetermined. V was clipped by 0 bases and J by 8 bases, with 14 bases between them. The CDR3 sequence is 14 residues long. Germline lookup yields CDR1 SGHRS and CDR2 YFSETQ. The chain's CDR3 is CASSLESGVAEAFF. CDR3 sequence (DNA): TGCGCCAGCAGCTTGGAATCCGGGGTCGCAGAAGCTTTCTTT. Based on the CDR3 plus reference TRBV5-1 and TRBJ1-1, the full variable domain is KAGVTQTPRYLIKTRGQQVTLSCSPISGHRSVSWYQQTPGQGLQFLFEYFSETQRNKGNFPGRFSGRQFSNSRSEMNVSTLELGDSALYLCASSLESGVAEAFFGQGTRLTVV.

This clone has more than one count but fewer than ten. At one end the junction does not follow the germline gene, possibly because of a read error. The chain links TRBV29-1 to TRBJ2-5, with D possibly being TRBD2 (7 bases). The CDR3 spans 14 residues. Germline V gene lookup returns CDR1 SQVTM and CDR2 ANQGSEA. CDR3 in amino acids: CSAKRGGGQEAQYF. As DNA, the CDR3 is TGCAGCGCAAAAAGGGGGGGAGGGCAAGAGGCCCAGTACTTC.

This clone was seen a few times. The rearrangement joins TRBV5-4 to TRBJ1-6, with a tentative D call TRBD1 (5 bases). Trimming cost V 0 bases and J 7 bases, with 20 bases left between them. The CDR3 runs to 18 residues. Germline V gene data show CDR1 as SGHNT and CDR2 as YYREEE (reference sequence). The CDR3 DNA follows: TGTGCCAGCAGCTTGGGGGGCCTAGGGTCGAAACGCAATTCACCCCTCCACTTT. Its translation is CASSLGGLGSKRNSPLHF.

This sequence joins TRBV2 and TRBJ2-3, with D possibly matching TRBD1 (5 bases). V was pared by 7 bases and J by 6 bases, with 14 bases between. This CDR3 is built from 13 residues. CDR1 is SNHLY and CDR2 is FYNNEI in the germline V gene. CDR3 DNA sequence: TGTGCCAGCAAGGGGCAGGGTGGTGATACGCAGTATTTT. The encoded protein is CASKGQGGDTQYF. The full variable domain, completed using reference TRBV2 and TRBJ2-3, is EPEVTQTPSHQVTQMGQEVILRCVPISNHLYFYWYRQILGQKVEFLVSFYNNEISEKSEIFDDQFSVERPDGSNFTLKIRSTKLEDSAMYFCASKGQGGDTQYFGPGTRLTVL.

This clone was recorded a few times. The gene calls are TRBV11-2 and TRBJ2-3; D is unclear. Per germline, CDR1 SGHAT and CDR2 FQNNGV. The V and J ends lost 6 bases and 2 bases respectively, with 27 bases between them. The CDR3 runs to 19 residues. CDR3 protein: CASSPVSRLGPSDTDTQYF. The CDR3 coding sequence is TGTGCCAGCAGTCCGGTCTCAAGGCTGGGTCCGAGCGACACAGATACGCAGTATTTT.

In its sample, this clone was seen a few times. This sequence joins TRBV29-1 and TRBJ2-2; D ambiguous. V shed 5 bases and J shed 4 bases, with 11 bases lying between them. Per germline, CDR1 SQVTM and CDR2 ANQGSEA. The CDR3 runs to 13 residues. CDR3 bases: TGCAGCGTTAGCACAGTTCGCACCGGGGAGCTGTTTTTT. It translates to CSVSTVRTGELFF.

The rearrangement links TRBV12-5 to TRBJ1-1; D remains ambiguous. The V gene lost 6 bases and the J gene lost 4 bases, with 15 bases spanning the gap. Germline V gene lookup returns CDR1 LGHNT and CDR2 FRNRAP. The CDR3 covers 14 residues. In DNA form, the CDR3 reads TGTGCTAGTGGCACGATCCGGGGAGGCACTGAAGCTTTCTTT. This gives the protein CASGTIRGGTEAFF.

The table lists this clone with many counts. V is TRBV27 and J is TRBJ2-5; 11 bases are a match to TRBD2. The junction had 3 bases not matched to a gene; V was cut back by 7 bases and J by 5 bases. The CDR3 is 13 residues long. Germline CDR1 is MNHEY and CDR2 is SMNVEV (reference sequence). In DNA form, the CDR3 reads TGTGCCAGCACCCGGACTAGCGGGGAGACCCAGTACTTC. Protein: CASTRTSGETQYF.

The chain recombines TRBV5-1 with TRBJ2-5; maybe TRBD2 (5 bases). The germline gives CDR1 SGHRS, CDR2 YFSETQ. Trimming shortened V by 2 bases and J by 1 base, and 6 bases separated the two germline ends. The CDR3 runs 13 residues. CDR3 bases: TGCGCCAGCAGCTTCCGGGGCCAAGAGACCCAGTACTTC. It yields the protein CASSFRGQETQYF.

This clone appeared a single time. The J gene is TRBJ2-1, the V gene TRBV5-1; D gene ambiguous. The CDR3 runs to 15 residues. The germline gives CDR1 SGHRS, CDR2 YFSETQ. Trimming removed 0 bases from V and 4 bases from J, with 11 bases in between. The CDR3 loop is CASSLVPDAYNEQFF. As DNA, the CDR3 is TGCGCCAGCAGCTTGGTACCAGATGCTTACAATGAGCAGTTCTTC. The full variable domain, its missing parts supplied by reference TRBV5-1 and TRBJ2-1, is KAGVTQTPRYLIKTRGQQVTLSCSPISGHRSVSWYQQTPGQGLQFLFEYFSETQRNKGNFPGRFSGRQFSNSRSEMNVSTLELGDSALYLCASSLVPDAYNEQFFGPGTRLTVL.